Presented here are 22 T cell receptor beta chains from one specimen sequenced in a study of CD8 T cells in ankylosing spondylitis listed by TCRdb under 2017. The full study reports these points: A TCR beta motif of fewer than 10 highly homologous amino acid variants appeared characteristic of blood from ankylosing spondylitis patients.

Their antigens remain unidentified. The method was 5' RACE. The instrument was an Illumina HiSeq 2500. TCRdb passed the public sequencing reads through fastp at Q25 and MiXCR, retaining productive beta sequences. A single entry per CDR3 protein holds the most common genes and DNA from its merged rows. The sample data list around 890,000 distinct CDR3 sequences, and over 9.5% of these were observed just once. The top ten clones comprise 0.51% of the sample. The sequencing input was blood, either unsorted or a sorted T cell fraction (not recorded which). The receptors come from a male donor with ankylosing spondylitis.

This clonotype has more than one count but fewer than ten. This chain uses TRBV11-2 with TRBJ2-3, with 11 bases that match TRBD1. Germline V CDR1 and CDR2: SGHAT, FQNNGV. The junction had 7 bases not matched to a gene; V was cut back by 5 bases and J by 3 bases. The CDR3 has 16 residues. The CDR3 region has the DNA TGTGCCAGCAGCCGACGGGACAGGGGGATGACAGATACGCAGTATTTT. This sequence encodes CASSRRDRGMTDTQYF.

The chain is built from TRBV20-1 and TRBJ1-2, with 9 positions matching TRBD1. In germline, CDR1 is DFQATT, CDR2 SNEGSKA (reference sequence). CDR3 size: 13 residues. Trimming took 0 bases from V and 6 from J; bases not matched to a gene: 2. CDR3 loop: CSAREGQGNGYTF. The CDR3 coding sequence is TGCAGTGCTAGAGAGGGACAGGGTAATGGCTACACCTTC.

There are a few counts of this clonotype. V is TRBV5-1 and J is TRBJ2-1; 9 bases agree with TRBD2. CDR3 length: 16 residues. Germline CDR1 SGHRS, CDR2 YFSETQ. V gave up 0 bases and J gave up 6 bases; unmatched junction bases: 7. CDR3 in amino acids: CASSLGWTSVPNEQFF. The CDR3 nucleotides read TGCGCCAGCAGCTTGGGCTGGACTAGCGTACCCAATGAGCAGTTCTTC.

The chain has TRBV10-3 and TRBJ1-2; D not resolved. Germline loops: CDR1 ENHRY, CDR2 SYGVKD. Trimming shortened V by 8 bases and J by 8 bases, and 15 bases separated the two germline ends. The CDR3 is 12 amino acids. CDR3 coding DNA: TGTGCCATCTCCGCAGGAACGATAGGCTACACCTTC. This translates into CAISAGTIGYTF.

The genes are TRBV7-2 and TRBJ1-2; 7 positions agree with TRBD1. The CDR3 runs 13 residues. V was pared by 4 bases and J by 3 bases, with 2 bases of the junction left unmatched. Germline assignment: CDR1 SGHTA and CDR2 FQGNSA. The CDR3 sequence is CASSWDSYYGYTF. The CDR3 DNA reads as TGTGCCAGCAGCTGGGACAGCTACTATGGCTACACCTTC.

CDR3 protein: CAIGSGPVLFVGELFF. CDR3 sequence (DNA): TGTGCCATCGGCTCTGGGCCGGTCCTGTTCGTCGGGGAGCTGTTTTTT. This chain uses TRBV5-3 with TRBJ2-2; no clear D gene. TRBV5-3 is an ORF, with its function uncertain. The CDR3 is 16 residues long. The V end lost 9 bases, the J end lost 7 bases, and 25 bases lay between the germline ends.

This clonotype came up a few times. The V gene is TRBV10-3, the J gene TRBJ1-6; D remains unclear. The ends were cut back, 3 bases at V and 1 base at J, with 10 bases in the middle. The CDR3 runs to 16 residues. The germline gives CDR1 ENHRY, CDR2 SYGVKD. Here the CDR3 reads CAISDSGESYNSPLHF. CDR3 sequence (DNA): TGTGCCATCAGTGACTCCGGGGAGTCCTATAATTCACCCCTCCACTTT.

The chain couples TRBV15 to TRBJ1-6; D gene unclear. Germline V gene data show CDR1 as LNHNV and CDR2 as YYDKDF (reference sequence). V lost 0 bases to trimming and J lost 10 bases, with 7 bases between them. The CDR3 is made up of 13 amino acids. The CDR3 coding sequence is TGTGCCACCAGCAGAGATTTAGTCTCACCCCTCCACTTT. Protein sequence: CATSRDLVSPLHF.

The genes are TRBV30 and TRBJ1-3; 7 nucleotides line up with TRBD1. Trimming at V came to 6 bases and at J to 6 bases, leaving 5 bases not matched to a gene. This CDR3 has 12 amino acids. Germline CDR1 reads GTSNPN; CDR2 reads SVGIG (reference sequence). CDR3 nucleotide sequence: TGTGCCTGCGATGGGACAGTAAACACCATATATTTT. Its translation is CACDGTVNTIYF.

This clonotype turned up a few times. This chain links TRBV6-6 with TRBJ2-3; a weak D match, TRBD2 (5 bases). The CDR3 length is 13 residues. Germline V gene data show CDR1 as MNHNY and CDR2 as SVGAGI (reference sequence). The V gene lost 2 bases and the J gene lost 8 bases, with 11 bases spanning the gap. DNA of the CDR3: TGTGCCAGCAGTTACCCAGAGGGTGGTACGCAGTATTTT. It yields the protein CASSYPEGGTQYF.

V gene TRBV4-1 combines with J gene TRBJ2-1; perhaps D is TRBD1 or TRBD2 (5 bases each). V shed 4 bases and J shed 6 bases, with 16 bases lying between them. The germline V gene encodes CDR1 MGHRA and CDR2 YSYEKL. CDR3 size: 15 residues. CDR3 residues: CASSPGTLRGNEQFF. CDR3 coding DNA: TGCGCCAGCAGCCCAGGGACCTTGAGGGGCAATGAGCAGTTCTTC.

J is TRBJ2-1 and V is TRBV7-2; TRBD2 aligns across 7 bases. The CDR3 extends over 16 amino acids. The germline V gene has CDR1 SGHTA and CDR2 FQGNSA. V was pared by 1 base and J by 7 bases, with 10 bases of the junction left unmatched. The CDR3, as DNA: TGTGCCAGCAGCTTAGGAGGGCTCACTAGCGATAATGAGCAGTTCTTC. Translation: CASSLGGLTSDNEQFF.

Many counts were recorded for this clonotype. The J gene is TRBJ1-5, the V gene TRBV6-5; a possible D gene is TRBD1 (5 bases). CDR3 length: 14 residues. The V gene lost 2 bases and the J gene lost 6 bases, with 11 bases spanning the gap. Germline CDR1 MNHEY, CDR2 SVGAGI. In DNA, the CDR3 is TGTGCCAGCAGTTACCTAGGGGCAGGTCAGCCCCAGCATTTT. Translation gives CASSYLGAGQPQHF.

In its sample, this clonotype was seen a few times. The chain recombines TRBV20-1 with TRBJ1-5, with 8 bases that match TRBD1. Germline CDR1 DFQATT, CDR2 SNEGSKA (reference sequence). Unmatched junction bases numbered 3, after V lost 2 bases and J lost 0 bases. The CDR3 has 15 residues. CDR3 in amino acids: CSARRTGYSNQPQHF. The DNA of the CDR3 is TGCAGTGCTAGAAGGACAGGGTATAGCAATCAGCCCCAGCATTTT.

The V and J genes are TRBV4-3 and TRBJ2-1; D might be TRBD2 (5 bases). The germline CDR1 and CDR2 sequences are LGHNA and YSLEER. This CDR3 contains 15 residues. The V and J ends lost 0 bases and 4 bases respectively, with 10 bases between them. CDR3 residues: CASSQEGGLYNEQFF. CDR3 bases: TGCGCCAGCAGCCAAGAAGGCGGACTTTACAATGAGCAGTTCTTC.

V is TRBV7-9 and J is TRBJ2-3, with 8 bases matching TRBD2. After removal of 0 bases from V and 2 bases from J, the junction contained 16 bases not matched to a gene. CDR1 and CDR2 from the germline V gene are SEHNR and FQNEAQ (reference sequence). The CDR3 is made up of 20 amino acids. The CDR3 here is CASSLALISQTSGTTDTQYF. In DNA form, the CDR3 reads TGTGCCAGCAGCTTAGCCCTGATATCGCAAACTAGCGGTACCACAGATACGCAGTATTTT. Looking up the rest from reference TRBV7-9 and TRBJ2-3 gives the full variable domain: DTGVSQNPRHKITKRGQNVTFRCDPISEHNRLYWYRQTLGQGPEFLTYFQNEAQLEKSRLLSDRFSAERPKGSFSTLEIQRTEQGDSAMYLCASSLALISQTSGTTDTQYFGPGTRLTVL.

This clonotype was observed a handful of times. The chain uses TRBV20-1 and TRBJ2-1; TRBD2 aligns across 11 bases. Germline CDR1 reads DFQATT; CDR2 reads SNEGSKA (reference sequence). The CDR3 extends over 13 amino acids. The V and J ends lost 6 bases and 10 bases, in that order; junction bases with no gene match: 8. The CDR3 loop is CSAPKLAGAEQFF. Here the CDR3 DNA reads TGCAGTGCCCCTAAACTAGCGGGAGCAGAGCAGTTCTTC.

This clonotype was seen a handful of times. V and J are TRBV11-2 and TRBJ1-6; no clear D. The CDR3 covers 17 residues. The germline gives CDR1 SGHAT, CDR2 FQNNGV. The V end lost 0 bases, the J end lost 10 bases, and 19 bases lay between the germline ends. The CDR3 DNA reads TGTGCCAGCAGCTTAGATAGTCGAGGTCACAACGTATCACCCCTCCACTTT. Amino acids: CASSLDSRGHNVSPLHF.

The chain joins TRBV14 to TRBJ1-4; 10 nucleotides match TRBD1. The CDR3 sequence is 16 residues long. The junction had 11 bases not matched to a gene; V was cut back by 5 bases and J by 8 bases. From germline, CDR1 is SGHDN and CDR2 FVKESK. This chain's CDR3 is CASSSNRQGAREKLFF. DNA for the CDR3: TGTGCCAGCAGCTCAAATAGACAGGGGGCCCGAGAAAAACTGTTTTTT.

V is TRBV28 and J is TRBJ2-4; 7 nucleotides line up with TRBD2. J was trimmed by 1 base and V by 5 bases; bases with no gene match: 2. Germline V gene lookup returns CDR1 MDHEN and CDR2 SYDVKM. CDR3 size: 14 residues. The CDR3: CASSGGGAKNIQYF. The CDR3 region has the DNA TGTGCCAGCAGTGGGGGGGGGGCCAAAAACATTCAGTACTTC.

The J gene is TRBJ1-1, the V gene TRBV18; 8 nucleotides align to TRBD1. CDR1 is KGHSH and CDR2 is LQKENI in the germline V gene. This CDR3 is built from 15 residues. V gave up 4 bases and J gave up 5 bases; unmatched junction bases: 9. The CDR3 coding sequence is TGTGCCAGCTCACTAACCCGGACAGGGCCAACTGAAGCTTTCTTT. Translated, it gives CASSLTRTGPTEAFF.

This clonotype was seen more than once but under ten times. This chain uses TRBV6-6 with TRBJ2-3, with TRBD2 as a possible D gene (6 bases). The CDR3 length is 13 residues. Between the trimmed V and J ends, which lost 7 bases and 12 bases, there was a span of 20 bases. CDR1 is MNHNY, CDR2 SVGAGI, per germline (reference sequence). DNA for the CDR3: TGTGCCAGCACTTTCCGGCGGGGTGATCGACAGTATTTT. As protein: CASTFRRGDRQYF.